Shown below are 8 T cell receptor beta chains from a single sample sequenced in a study of vaccination and CD4 T cells after COVID-19. Sequencing of cultured CD4+ T cell DNA used the Oncomine TCR Beta short-read assay. CD4+ T cells were cultured, and genomic DNA was extracted from them. TCRdb re-called the PCR reads with MiXCR, one entry per CDR3 protein. The table has roughly 7,000 distinct CDR3 sequences, around 34% seen once. No antigen is known for these receptors. Treatment given: approximately 11-day PBMC culture with coronavirus spike peptide pools or control peptides (ViraFEST assay). From the unexposed donor, CD4+ T cells were collected ahead of the COVID-19 pandemic (2011-2018). The sequenced sample consisted of CD4+ T cells from blood, cultured in vitro. These receptors were collected from a human donor in good health.

The table lists this clonotype with a few counts. The V call is TRBV6-4, the J call TRBJ2-2; D tentatively reads TRBD1 or TRBD2 (5 bases each). Per the germline V gene, CDR1 is MRHNA and CDR2 is SNTAGT. The length of the CDR3 is 18 residues. V dropped 4 bases and J dropped 2 bases, with 20 bases sitting between them. The CDR3 region has the DNA TGTGCCAGCAGTGCCGTCGCCCCCGGGACGGCTAACACCGGGGAGCTGTTTTTT. Translated, it gives CASSAVAPGTANTGELFF.

This chain joins TRBV5-1 and TRBJ1-1; weak D call: TRBD1 (5 bases). This CDR3 spans 15 amino acids. Germline CDR1 and CDR2: SGHRS and YFSETQ. V was cut by 4 bases and J by 0 bases, with 13 bases left in between. CDR3 bases: TGCGCCAGCAGCGCGACAGCCGCGATGAACACTGAAGCTTTCTTT. Its protein product is CASSATAAMNTEAFF.

The gene calls are TRBV21-1 and TRBJ2-3; the table's D call, TRBD1, has no DNA check behind it. TRBV21-1 is reported as a pseudogene. This CDR3 contains 14 residues. The CDR3 DNA is TGTGCCAGCGCCCAGGGGCGGACCACAGATACGCAGTATTTT. It is translated as CASAQGRTTDTQYF.

The table lists this clonotype with a few counts. The rearrangement uses TRBV7-2 and TRBJ1-2; D might be TRBD1 (5 bases). The germline V gene has CDR1 SGHTA and CDR2 FQGNSA. Trimming removed 1 base from V and 8 bases from J, with 14 bases in between. There are 14 residues in the CDR3. CDR3 bases: TGTGCCAGCAGCTTAGGGTGGGGGGTTGGCGGCTACACCTTC. It codes for CASSLGWGVGGYTF.

The CDR3 loop is CASSYSGANYGYTF. CDR3 DNA sequence: TGTGCCAGCAGTTACTCAGGGGCCAACTATGGCTACACCTTC. This sequence joins TRBV6-2 or TRBV6-3 and TRBJ1-2; tentative D call: TRBD1 (5 bases). With 0 bases removed from V and 2 bases from J, the gap between germline ends came to 7 bases. From germline, CDR1 is MNHEY and CDR2 SVGEGT. This CDR3 is built from 14 residues.

This clonotype showed up just a few times. The chain carries TRBV7-9 and TRBJ1-1; no clear D. V was clipped by 3 bases and J by 1 base, with 9 bases between them. This CDR3 is built from 14 residues. Germline CDR1 is SEHNR and CDR2 is FQNEAQ (reference sequence). CDR3 coding DNA: TGTGCCAGCAGCTTTTCCCCCCAGAACACTGAAGCTTTCTTT. Its protein is CASSFSPQNTEAFF.

This sequence joins TRBV20-1 and TRBJ2-7, with D tentatively TRBD1 (5 bases). The germline V and J ends were trimmed by 5 bases and 1 base, with 9 bases remaining between them. There are 12 residues in the CDR3. From germline, CDR1 is DFQATT and CDR2 SNEGSKA (reference sequence). The CDR3 sequence is CSAGTGSYEQYF. In nucleotides, the CDR3 is TGCAGTGCTGGAACAGGTTCCTACGAGCAGTACTTC.

This chain uses TRBV19 with TRBJ2-1, with D perhaps matching TRBD2 (5 bases). There are 16 residues in the CDR3. Germline V CDR1 and CDR2: LNHDA, SQIVND (reference sequence). The V end was cut by 6 bases, the J end by 1 base, with 16 bases between. The CDR3 region is CASSLRPAESYNEQFF. The CDR3 DNA follows: TGTGCCAGTAGCCTTAGGCCAGCGGAGTCCTACAATGAGCAGTTCTTC.